This is a list of T cell receptor beta chains from one sample in a study of cytomegalovirus exposure and HLA in healthy donors. The data were produced by immunoSEQ multiplex PCR, yet TCRdb's version contains in-frame clones alone and is incomplete. The sample holds 180,000 or so clones, roughly four fifths seen once. Sequenced: PBMCs. The receptor set was obtained from a boy aged 2-15 years in good health and CMV-seronegative. The CDR3 runs from the conserved cysteine through the conserved F or W. D genes are given only for firm matches. For some rows the clone size is stated as once, few or many, or as a class when expanded; others skip it.

V gene	clone size	D gene	J gene	CDR3 DNA	CDR3 protein
TRBV10-3	NA	NA	TRBJ1-2	TGTGCCATCAGAACCTCCAGGGGATTGGGCTATGGCTACACCTTC	CAIRTSRGLGYGYTF
TRBV27	NA	NA	TRBJ1-2	TGTGCCAGCAGTTTGGAAGCGAACTATGGCTACACCTTC	CASSLEANYGYTF
TRBV5-1	NA	TRBD1	TRBJ2-7	TGCGCCAGCAGCTTGGATATGACAGGGGTGGTTTACGAGCAGTACTTC	CASSLDMTGVVYEQYF
TRBV5-4	NA	NA	TRBJ1-2	TGTGCCAGCAGCTTGGGGCAGGGCTCTAACTATGGCTACACCTTC	CASSLGQGSNYGYTF
TRBV19	NA	TRBD1	TRBJ2-7	TGTGCCAGTAGTTCCTACAGGGGCGACTACGAGCAGTACTTC	CASSSYRGDYEQYF
TRBV5-6	NA	TRBD1	TRBJ2-7	TGTGCCAGCAGCCCCCCCTCCGGGACAGTCCCCCCCGAGCAGTACTTC	CASSPPSGTVPPEQYF
TRBV7-2	NA	TRBD1	TRBJ1-6	TGTGCCAGCAGCTTAGTGTGGGACAGGGAGCCGCGTAATTCACCCCTCCACTTT	CASSLVWDREPRNSPLHF
TRBV5-4	NA	NA	TRBJ2-2	TGTGCCAGCAGCTCCCTCCGTTCCGGGGAGCTGTTTTTT	CASSSLRSGELFF
TRBV5-4	NA	NA	TRBJ2-5	TGTGCCAGCAGCTTCGGGCCCGGGGTCCAAGAGACCCAGTACTTC	CASSFGPGVQETQYF
TRBV27	NA	NA	TRBJ1-1	TGTGCCAGCAGTTTACGCTCCCCAGAAGTGACTGAAGCTTTCTTT	CASSLRSPEVTEAFF
TRBV9	NA	TRBD2	TRBJ2-1	TGTGCCAGCAGCGTAGGGCTAGCGGGATCCAATGAGCAGTTCTTC	CASSVGLAGSNEQFF
TRBV5-1	NA	NA	TRBJ2-7	TGCGCCAGCAGCGAACTTATAAACTCCTACGAGCAGTACTTC	CASSELINSYEQYF
TRBV19	once	TRBD1	TRBJ1-2	TGTGCCAGTAGGGGACAGGGACTAACCTATGGCTACACCTTC	CASRGQGLTYGYTF
TRBV6-1	NA	NA	TRBJ2-7	TGTGCCAGCAGTGAATACAGCTCCTACGAGCAGTACTTC	CASSEYSSYEQYF
TRBV4-2	NA	NA	TRBJ2-6	TGTGCCAGCAGCCAAGTAGTCCGGGTTTTCTCTGGGGCCAACGTCCTGACTTTC	CASSQVVRVFSGANVLTF
TRBV4-2	NA	TRBD1	TRBJ2-7	TGTGCCAGCAGCCCCCCGGGACAGAATTGGTACGAGCAGTACTTC	CASSPPGQNWYEQYF
TRBV19	once	TRBD1	TRBJ1-2	TGTGCCAGTAGTACCAACAGGGGGGGTAACTATGGCTACACCTTC	CASSTNRGGNYGYTF
TRBV6-5	NA	TRBD2	TRBJ2-3	TGTGCCAGCAGACTCCGGGGGGTAGGCACAGATACGCAGTATTTT	CASRLRGVGTDTQYF
TRBV18	NA	NA	TRBJ1-1	TGTGCCAGCTCACCAAACCAGATGAACACTGAAGCTTTCTTT	CASSPNQMNTEAFF
TRBV19	few	NA	TRBJ2-7	TGTGCCAGTAGTGCCGGACAGAGCTCCTACGAGCAGTACTTC	CASSAGQSSYEQYF
TRBV4-3	NA	TRBD2	TRBJ2-2	TGCGCCAGCAGCCAAGTTCTTAGCGGGGCGAACACCGGGGAGCTGTTTTTT	CASSQVLSGANTGELFF
TRBV19	NA	NA	TRBJ1-2	TGTGCCAGTAGTACTGCGGGCCCCGATAACTATGGCTACACCTTC	CASSTAGPDNYGYTF
TRBV5-1	NA	NA	TRBJ2-5	TGCGCCAGCAGCTTGGGGCTAGCTCAAGAGACCCAGTACTTC	CASSLGLAQETQYF
TRBV7-6	NA	NA	TRBJ1-1	TGTGCCAGCAGCTCCCTAGGACAGATTTCTGAAGCTTTCTTT	CASSSLGQISEAFF
TRBV4-3	NA	NA	TRBJ1-3	TGCGCCAGCAGCCAAGGATGGGCCACCAGCTCTGGAAACACCATATATTTT	CASSQGWATSSGNTIYF
TRBV2	NA	TRBD2	TRBJ2-2	TGTGTCGGGGGGGTTGCCGGGGAGCTGTTTTTT	CVGGVAGELFF
TRBV6-1	NA	TRBD2	TRBJ2-7	TGTGCCAGCAGTGAAGGCGGGGGGCCTTATTACGAGCAGTACTTC	CASSEGGGPYYEQYF
TRBV4-2	NA	TRBD2	TRBJ2-7	TGTGCCAGCAGCCAAGGACTAGCTGAGGGGTACGAGCAGTACTTC	CASSQGLAEGYEQYF
TRBV7-2	NA	NA	TRBJ1-1	TGTGCCAGCAGCTTCAGGGAGGCGAACACTGAAGCTTTCTTT	CASSFREANTEAFF
TRBV6-6	NA	NA	TRBJ1-3	TGTGCCAGCAGTCCTAACCCCCGGGAGCAAGGAAACACCATATATTTT	CASSPNPREQGNTIYF
TRBV29-1	NA	NA	TRBJ1-1	TGCAGCGTTTCTTCCAAGAGCGAAGCTTTCTTT	CSVSSKSEAFF
TRBV9	NA	NA	TRBJ1-1	TGTGCCAGCAGCGTAGCGGGGGAGGGAACTGAAGCTTTCTTT	CASSVAGEGTEAFF
TRBV18	NA	NA	TRBJ2-1	TGTGCCAGCTCACCACGTGGGCTCAGGGACAATGAGCAGTTCTTC	CASSPRGLRDNEQFF
TRBV6-5	once	TRBD1	TRBJ2-2	TGTGCCAGCAGTTACGACACAGGGGTGCGCACCGGGGAGCTGTTTTTT	CASSYDTGVRTGELFF
TRBV6-5	NA	NA	TRBJ1-2	TGTGCCAGCAGTTACTCGCGGGGGGATGGCGGCTACACCTTC	CASSYSRGDGGYTF
TRBV4-3	few	NA	TRBJ1-1	TGCGCCAGCAGGGGCCGAACTGAAGCTTTCTTT	CASRGRTEAFF
TRBV29-1	NA	NA	TRBJ1-2	TGCAGCGCCGGGGGAGGAGATGGGGGCTACACCTTC	CSAGGGDGGYTF
TRBV7-9	NA	TRBD1	TRBJ1-3	TGTGCCAGCAGAAAGGACAGGGGATCTTCCTTCTCTGGAAACACCATATATTTT	CASRKDRGSSFSGNTIYF